Sequencing of this T cell receptor (beta chain) was carried out in a study of shared clonotypes between healthy human individuals (TCRdb year 2020). Concerning the study at large: The cohort included a few men and a couple of women between 18 and 49 years of age. For each donor, CD4 naive and CD4 memory were each given three plates, CD8 naive was given two plates, and CD8 memory was given one plate. To estimate repertoire size and how much clonotypes are shared between individuals, the study performed deep sequencing of blood TCR repertoires from roughly five healthy adults. To increase sequencing depth and limit assay-specific biases, TCR repertoire library preparation and sequencing were carried out by different laboratories using diverse techniques. Between about 0.85 and 10 billion PBMCs per donor were obtained by leukapheresis. The full study reports these points: Because the study included a small number of donors, the genetic and exposure-history diversity represented was limited. Naive subsets generally had larger estimated clonotype richness than memory subsets. Only blood was sampled, and tissue TCR repertoires likely differ from those in blood. Based on pairwise subsampling, the degree of clonotype sharing among donors was expected to be affected by sequencing depth. Even with the large sequencing depth, rarefaction of the sorted-subset datasets indicated that sequencing was incomplete. Approximately 5% of naive CD4, around 3.5% of naive CD8, 2.3% of memory CD4, and about 0.4% of memory CD8 clonotypes were shared across a few donors. Clonotypes shared by all four sorted-subset donors showed higher generation probabilities than non-shared clonotypes.

For the CD8 naive samples, CD45RO-negative cells were positively selected for CCR7, yielding a CD45RA+CCR7+ population from which TemRA cells were excluded. The donors were healthy, HIV-negative adults who had no recently reported acute infections or vaccinations. Every donor was a Caucasian adult living in Nashville, Tennessee, USA. Blood was obtained by leukapheresis, after which PBMCs were separated by Ficoll-Histopaque density gradient centrifugation and cryopreserved in liquid nitrogen vapor phase. Analytical flow cytometry was used to check the purity and quantity of every magnetically sorted T cell population. Genomic DNA was isolated from every sorted fraction and measured by UV absorbance on a Nanodrop 2000c. On this clone itself: The antigen it binds to is not known. Base qualities are not recorded, but no much larger clone differs from it by a single base.

TCR CDR3 regions were amplified from genomic DNA by multiplex PCR using the deep immunoSEQ assay. Extracted genomic DNA from each cell subset was spread evenly across all wells of several immunoSEQ 96-well plates, with each plate serving as a replicate. For sorted subsets, 200 to 250 ng genomic DNA, equal to 30,000 or so T cell genomes, was loaded into each replicate PCR. Purified libraries were quantified with a Qubit 3.0 fluorometer, sized on a Bioanalyzer 2100, and re-quantified with the KAPA Library Quantification kit. A separate single-read 150-cycle Illumina NextSeq 550 flow cell was used to sequence each immunoSEQ 96-well plate. On the study's bioinformatics: Because the immunoSEQ output held only junctional sequences and lacked quality scores, the filtering could not match the filtering applied to full-length reads. Sequences were annotated with PyIR, a Python wrapper for IgBLAST v1.9, using IMGT germline references to assign V/J genes and CDR3. Reads with weak V/J assignments (E-value above 1e-6), missing CDR3, stop codons, out-of-frame junctions, or ambiguous translated residues were removed. V3J clonotypes were defined by identical inferred V gene, J gene, and CDR3 amino acid sequence. Percentage overlap between repertoires was calculated by dividing the number of shared unique clonotypes by the size of the smaller repertoire. Richness of each repertoire was evaluated using RTK rarefaction, the Chao1 estimator, and Recon v2.1 estimates of unobserved clonotypes. Generation probabilities were computed with OLGA for all TCRbeta clonotypes obtained by the gDNA method from several donors. TCRdb provides this immuneACCESS table in a form limited to in-frame rearrangements. Some clones are lacking; in checked studies, under half of them reflect an unresolved V gene, and why the rest are absent is not known. V and J calls and clone size are as listed in that table; D and trimming were resolved from the DNA. In this sample the table shows about 2.1 million clones, just under 95% of which occur a single time. In total, the top ten clones hold roughly 1.7% of the sample.

Germline trimming: 4 bases from V, 1 base from J; junction bases outside gene matches: 2. Reading the germline V gene gives CDR1 MDHEN and CDR2 SYDVKM. Including cysteine and phenylalanine, the CDR3 has 14 amino acids. This entry keeps only the CDR3 DNA: 42 bases, framed from base 1. This TCR derives from a man younger than 35 in good health. Some clones in this sample may be carry-over from other donors' samples. This chain joins TRBV28 to TRBJ2-7, with 9 bases in between that match TRBD2. The sample consisted of naive CD8+ T cells from PBMCs. Explained via the paper, the cell subset or site label denotes: CD45RA+CCR7+. The nucleotides read TGTGCCAGCAGTTGGCTAGCGGGGTCCTACGAGCAGTACTTC. The resulting protein is CASSWLAGSYEQYF.